A single sample gave rise to the 18 T cell receptor beta chains below, sequenced in a study of blood T cell repertoires in COVID-19. Some clones are missing from TCRdb's copy, which holds only in-frame ones; the method was immunoSEQ multiplex PCR. Of 130,000 to 150,000 clones in the sample, approximately 90% were seen once. The sample taken for sequencing was peripheral blood. The source of these receptors is a woman aged 45-60 years with acute or convalescent COVID-19.

The V call is TRBV7-2, the J call TRBJ2-2; D uncertain. The ends were cut back, 3 bases at V and 1 base at J, with 6 bases in the middle. This CDR3 contains 14 residues. The germline V gene encodes CDR1 SGHTA and CDR2 FQGNSA. The CDR3: CASSFTVNTGELFF. CDR3 DNA sequence: TGTGCCAGCAGCTTTACAGTGAACACCGGGGAGCTGTTTTTT.

V usage is TRBV13 and J usage is TRBJ2-7, with D perhaps TRBD1 (6 bases). With 5 bases removed from V and 4 bases from J, the gap between germline ends came to 12 bases. CDR3 length: 13 residues. The germline V gene encodes CDR1 PRHDT and CDR2 FYEKMQ (reference sequence). The CDR3: CASSPAQGYEQYF. In nucleotides, the CDR3 is TGTGCCAGCAGCCCGGCACAGGGTTACGAGCAGTACTTC.

This sequence joins TRBV18 and TRBJ2-7; 11 bases fit TRBD2. The CDR3 is 15 amino acids. Germline CDR1 reads KGHSH; CDR2 reads LQKENI. Trimming removed 3 bases from V and 6 bases from J; junction bases left unmatched: 7. CDR3 protein: CASSPFSGRAGEQYF. CDR3 DNA sequence: TGTGCCAGCTCACCCTTTAGCGGGAGGGCCGGCGAGCAGTACTTC.

The chain combines TRBV7-3 with TRBJ2-1; possible D gene TRBD2, 5 bases. Trimming pared 5 bases from V and 0 bases from J, leaving 14 bases between. This CDR3 comprises 16 residues. Germline V gene sequence: CDR1 SGHTA, CDR2 FQGTGA. Here the CDR3 reads CASSVGLLSSYNEQFF. The CDR3 DNA reads TGTGCCAGCAGCGTCGGACTTCTAAGCTCCTACAATGAGCAGTTCTTC.

This clone was counted once. This chain links TRBV30 with TRBJ2-5; 9 bases align to TRBD1. Germline CDR1 GTSNPN, CDR2 SVGIG (reference sequence). The CDR3 totals 15 residues. J was trimmed by 6 bases and V by 1 base; bases with no gene match: 9. CDR3 sequence: CAWSEWDRDMQTQYF. The DNA for the CDR3 is TGTGCCTGGAGTGAGTGGGACAGGGACATGCAGACCCAGTACTTC.

The CDR3, as DNA: TGTGCCTGGAGTAGGGTAGCGGGCACAGATACGCAGTATTTT. It is translated as CAWSRVAGTDTQYF. The chain employs TRBV30 and TRBJ2-3, with TRBD2 as a possible D gene (6 bases). CDR3 length equals 14 residues. The V gene's germline CDR1 is GTSNPN and CDR2 SVGIG (reference sequence). Trimming cost V 2 bases and J 1 base, with 10 bases left between them. Full variable domain (outside the CDR3, taken from reference TRBV30 and TRBJ2-3): SQTIHQWPATLVQPVGSPLSLECTVEGTSNPNLYWYRQAAGRGLQLLFYSVGIGQISSEVPQNLSASRPQDRQFILSSKKLLLSDSGFYLCAWSRVAGTDTQYFGPGTRLTVL.

The chain carries TRBV9 and TRBJ2-3; the match to TRBD2 covers 7 bases. The CDR3 extends over 17 amino acids. Germline V gene sequence: CDR1 SGDLS, CDR2 YYNGEE. Trimming at V came to 0 bases and at J to 3 bases, leaving 10 bases not matched to a gene. The CDR3 loop reads CASSVALSGRMTDTQYF. The CDR3 DNA is TGTGCCAGCAGCGTAGCCCTCTCCGGGAGGATGACAGATACGCAGTATTTT.

The rearrangement uses TRBV19 and TRBJ2-1, with TRBD2 identical over 9 bases. The length of the CDR3 is 16 residues. Germline CDR1 and CDR2: LNHDA and SQIVND (reference sequence). V lost 1 base and J lost 3; bases outside the gene matches: 4. Here the CDR3 DNA reads TGTGCCAGTAGTATAGGGGGCGGGAGGGACTACAATGAGCAGTTCTTC. Translating it yields CASSIGGGRDYNEQFF.

This clone has just one count. This chain links TRBV7-8 with TRBJ2-1, with D perhaps matching TRBD1 (6 bases). CDR3 length: 14 residues. Trimming took off 5 bases at V and 1 base at J, with 9 bases between the two ends. Germline V gives CDR1 SGHVS, CDR2 FQNEAQ. CDR3 in DNA: TGTGCCAGCAGCACTGACAGGTCCTACAATGAGCAGTTCTTC. As protein: CASSTDRSYNEQFF. Variable domain in full (rest from reference TRBV7-8 and TRBJ2-1): GAGVSQSPRYKVAKRGQDVALRCDPISGHVSLFWYQQALGQGPEFLTYFQNEAQLDKSGLPSDRFFAERPEGSVSTLKIQRTQQEDSAVYLCASSTDRSYNEQFFGPGTRLTVL.

V usage is TRBV29-1 and J usage is TRBJ2-1; 8 positions agree with TRBD2. The CDR3 is 16 amino acids. Germline V gene sequence: CDR1 SQVTM, CDR2 ANQGSEA. Trimming at V came to 7 bases and at J to 2 bases, leaving 13 bases not matched to a gene. The CDR3 sequence is CSARGNTGLAYNEQFF. The CDR3 coding sequence is TGCAGCGCCCGGGGGAATACGGGACTAGCCTACAATGAGCAGTTCTTC.

The chain recombines TRBV4-1 with TRBJ2-7, with 9 bases aligning to TRBD1. CDR3 length equals 16 residues. Looked up from germline, CDR1 is MGHRA and CDR2 is YSYEKL. After removal of 3 bases from V and 0 bases from J, the junction contained 6 bases not matched to a gene. CDR3 residues: CASSQQQGALSYEQYF. For the CDR3, the DNA is TGCGCCAGCAGCCAGCAACAGGGGGCCCTCTCCTACGAGCAGTACTTC.

V gene TRBV11-3 combines with J gene TRBJ2-2; no definite D call. V was pared by 2 bases and J by 5 bases, with 6 bases between. The germline V gene encodes CDR1 SGHNT and CDR2 YENEEA. The CDR3 is made up of 13 amino acids. Written as DNA, the CDR3 is TGTGCCAGCAGCTTAATCCAGACCGGGGAGCTGTTTTTT. It is translated as CASSLIQTGELFF.

For the CDR3, the DNA is TGCGCCAGCAGCGACCCCGGCGGAAGCTCCTACGAGCAGTACTTC. This gives the protein CASSDPGGSSYEQYF. The genes are TRBV10-1 and TRBJ2-7; D not resolved. Germline V gene sequence: CDR1 WNHNN, CDR2 SYGVQD (reference sequence). The CDR3 is 15 residues long. Deletions cut 6 bases from V and 0 bases from J, with 15 bases between.

The rearrangement links TRBV11-1 to TRBJ1-2, with a tentative D call TRBD1 (5 bases). The germline V gene encodes CDR1 SGHAT and CDR2 FQDESV (reference sequence). This CDR3 contains 13 residues. Trimming left V 3 bases short and J 2 bases short, with 7 bases between. CDR3 loop: CASSFPGNYGYTF. The CDR3 region has the DNA TGTGCCAGCAGCTTCCCAGGGAACTATGGCTACACCTTC.

The chain has TRBV18 and TRBJ2-7, with D perhaps matching TRBD1 (6 bases). V was trimmed by 0 bases and J by 2 bases, leaving 11 bases between them. CDR1 is KGHSH and CDR2 is LQKENI in the germline V gene. This CDR3 is built from 15 residues. CDR3 DNA: TGTGCCAGCTCACCACCGATTCAGGGGCCCTACGAGCAGTACTTC. It codes for CASSPPIQGPYEQYF.

The gene calls are TRBV3-1 (or the pseudogene TRBV3-2) and TRBJ2-5, with a tentative D call TRBD2 (6 bases). The CDR3 is 14 residues long. Per germline, CDR1 LGHDT and CDR2 YNNKEL (reference sequence). V lost 4 bases, J lost 2 bases, and 11 bases lay in between. This chain's CDR3 is CASSRDSTQETQYF. CDR3 coding DNA: TGTGCCAGCAGCCGGGACTCTACTCAAGAGACCCAGTACTTC.

J is TRBJ1-1 and V is TRBV25-1, with 7 nucleotides matching TRBD1. The CDR3 is made up of 14 amino acids. Germline lookup yields CDR1 MGHDK and CDR2 SYGVNS. The V and J ends lost 3 bases and 0 bases, in that order; junction bases with no gene match: 1. CDR3 region: CASSETGMNTEAFF. In DNA, the CDR3 is TGTGCCAGCAGTGAGACAGGGATGAACACTGAAGCTTTCTTT.

V is TRBV11-3 and J is TRBJ2-3; D gene uncertain. V shed 3 bases and J shed 3 bases, with 10 bases lying between them. The CDR3 extends over 14 amino acids. Germline CDR1 SGHNT, CDR2 YENEEA. The CDR3 DNA is TGTGCCAGCAGCTTGGGCTCCCGAACAGATACGCAGTATTTT. It translates to CASSLGSRTDTQYF.